This T cell receptor (beta chain) was sequenced in a study of CD8+CD57+ T cells in acquired aplastic anemia. This clonotype was observed at least ten times. Those patients picked for sequencing had displayed CD8+CD57+ cell expansion on flow cytometry. It was genomic DNA that served as the template for profiling TCR beta VDJ and CDR3. One entry per CDR3 protein results from TCRdb running MiXCR on the reads. The repertoire holds around 200,000 distinct CDR3 sequences, about half seen once, with 1.8% in the top ten. The clonotype originates from a human donor with aplastic anemia. The source material was sorted CD4+, CD8+, or CD8+CD57+ T cells (not recorded which) from PBMCs.

This CDR3 reads CASSQRASGNTIYF. The CDR3 DNA is TGCGCCAGCAGCCAGAGGGCGTCTGGAAACACCATATATTTT. This sequence joins TRBV4-1 and TRBJ1-3; the D is unclear. Trimming cost V 3 bases and J 1 base, with 7 bases left between them. Per the germline V gene, CDR1 is MGHRA and CDR2 is YSYEKL. CDR3 length: 14 residues.